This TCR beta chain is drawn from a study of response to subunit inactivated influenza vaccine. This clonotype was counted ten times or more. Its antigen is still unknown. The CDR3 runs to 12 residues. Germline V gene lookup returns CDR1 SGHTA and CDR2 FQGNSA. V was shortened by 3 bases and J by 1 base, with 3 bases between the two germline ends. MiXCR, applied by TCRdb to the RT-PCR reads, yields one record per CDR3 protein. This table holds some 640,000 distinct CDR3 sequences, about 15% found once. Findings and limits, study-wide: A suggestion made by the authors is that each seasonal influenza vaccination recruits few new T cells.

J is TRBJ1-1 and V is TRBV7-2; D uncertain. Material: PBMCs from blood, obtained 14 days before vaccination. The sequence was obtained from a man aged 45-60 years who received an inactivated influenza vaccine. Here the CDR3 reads CASSFRNTEAFF. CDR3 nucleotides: TGTGCCAGCAGCTTTAGGAACACTGAAGCTTTCTTT.